The entry below describes one T cell receptor (beta chain). J lost 8 bases, V lost 8 bases, and 4 bases had no gene match. Germline lookup yields CDR1 LNHNV and CDR2 YYDKDF (reference sequence). This CDR3 contains 12 residues. This record belongs to a study of blood T cell repertoires in COVID-19. Method: immunoSEQ multiplex PCR; TCRdb's copy keeps in-frame clones and lacks some. The data hold some 200,000 clones, with roughly 89% observed a single time. The clonotype comes from a woman aged 40 to 50 with acute COVID-19. The V and J genes are TRBV15 and TRBJ2-1; 9 positions match TRBD1. Sequenced input: PBMCs or T cells enriched from blood (not recorded which). DNA for the CDR3: TGTGCCACCGGGACAGGGCGGGATGAGCAGTTCTTC. This codes for CATGTGRDEQFF.